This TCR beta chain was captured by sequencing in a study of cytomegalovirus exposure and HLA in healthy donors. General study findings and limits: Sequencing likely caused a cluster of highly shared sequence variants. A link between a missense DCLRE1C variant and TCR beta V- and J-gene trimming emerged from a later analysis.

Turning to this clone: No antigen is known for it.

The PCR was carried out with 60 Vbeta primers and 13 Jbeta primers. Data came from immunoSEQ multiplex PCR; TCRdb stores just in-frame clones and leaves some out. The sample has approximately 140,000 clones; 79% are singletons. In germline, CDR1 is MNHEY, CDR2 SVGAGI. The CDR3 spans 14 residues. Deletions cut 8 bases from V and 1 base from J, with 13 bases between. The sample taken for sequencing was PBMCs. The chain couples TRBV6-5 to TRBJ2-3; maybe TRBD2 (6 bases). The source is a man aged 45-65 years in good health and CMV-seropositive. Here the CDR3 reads CASRESVGTDTQYF. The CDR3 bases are TGTGCCAGCCGGGAGAGTGTAGGCACAGATACGCAGTATTTT.